The present T cell receptor beta chain was sequenced within a study of CD8 T cells in Susac syndrome. The germline CDR1 and CDR2 sequences are SQVTM and ANQGSEA. CDR3 length: 13 residues. The V and J ends lost 4 bases and 10 bases respectively, with 19 bases between them. Random hexamers primed reverse transcription of about 0.5 to 1 ug RNA. The amplification used immunoSEQ multiplex PCR on TCR beta CDR3; it spanned 54 Vbeta and 13 Jbeta. Via MiXCR, TCRdb re-called the immunoSEQ multiplex PCR reads, giving one row per CDR3 protein. The sample records around 300,000 distinct CDR3 sequences, under 95% being singletons.

This sequence was found in a human donor with multiple sclerosis. The chain uses TRBV29-1 and TRBJ1-2; D may be TRBD1 (6 bases). The sample taken for sequencing was CD4+ T cells from PBMCs. CDR3 loop: CSVGEGQLNLYTF. The CDR3 DNA follows: TGCAGCGTTGGCGAAGGACAGTTGAATCTCTACACCTTC.